The 7 T cell receptor beta chains below all came from one sample that was sequenced in a study of tumor-infiltrating lymphocytes in primary liver carcinoma. Co-extraction of RNA and DNA was performed on about 20-32 mg of unsorted bulk tissue. TCR beta cDNA was reverse-transcribed from about 0.45 ug of total RNA. The reaction used a constant-region primer and ProtoScript II reverse transcriptase. Three nested multiplex PCR rounds of slightly modified ARM-PCR generated TCR beta libraries. The two initial PCR rounds, about 9 cycles each, used TRBV1-TRBV30 forward and C-beta reverse primers. TCRdb redid the calling of the multiplex PCR reads with MiXCR, one entry per CDR3 protein. The sample has roughly 120,000 distinct CDR3 sequences, 50% to 80% seen once. Sequencing used liver tumor tissue from sampling region 3. The subset was: tumor region T3, left-lateral pole. The receptors stem from a woman aged 55-70 years with primary liver carcinoma and hepatitis B virus infection.

About this clonotype: One junction end disagrees with the germline gene, perhaps due to a read error. CDR3 loop: CANSLLAGAGGELFF. CDR3 DNA: TGTGCCAACAGTTTATTGGCTGGGGCGGGCGGGGAGCTGTTTTTT. The chain has TRBV28 and TRBJ2-2; D may match TRBD1 or TRBD2 (5 bases each). The CDR3 extends over 15 amino acids. Germline assignment: CDR1 MDHEN and CDR2 SYDVKM.

The chain couples TRBV11-2 to TRBJ1-3, with 11 nucleotides matching TRBD1. The V gene's germline CDR1 is SGHAT and CDR2 FQNNGV. The CDR3 is made up of 19 amino acids. V shed 4 bases and J 0 bases; nucleotides not matched to a gene: 11. In DNA form, the CDR3 reads TGTGCCAGCAGCTCATCGGGACAGGGGGGACTAGCCTCTGGAAACACCATATATTTT. This sequence encodes CASSSSGQGGLASGNTIYF.

This clonotype was counted at least ten times. V and J are TRBV7-9 and TRBJ2-1; D is unclear. The ends were cut back, 5 bases at V and 10 bases at J, with 15 bases in the middle. In germline, CDR1 is SEHNR, CDR2 FQNEAQ (reference sequence). The CDR3 contains 13 residues. CDR3 region: CASSLPGSWEQFF. CDR3 sequence (DNA): TGTGCCAGCAGCCTCCCGGGCTCGTGGGAGCAGTTCTTC.

A note on this clonotype: A read error may be the cause here, since a much bigger clone is one base away. J is TRBJ2-7 and V is TRBV5-1; no firm D call. This CDR3 comprises 14 residues. The V gene lost 1 base and the J gene lost 1 base, with 9 bases spanning the gap. The germline V gene has CDR1 SGHRS and CDR2 YFSETQ. The CDR3 loop is CASSLSGGSYEQYF. DNA for the CDR3: TGCGCCAGCAGCTTGTCTGGCGGATCCTACGAGCAGTACTTC.

A note on this clonotype: A much larger clone differs by one base, so this may be a read error. The chain combines TRBV28 with TRBJ2-1, with TRBD2 matching over 7 bases. J gave up 5 bases and V 6 bases, and 7 bases lay outside the gene matches. From germline, CDR1 is MDHEN and CDR2 SYDVKM. The CDR3 spans 14 residues. The CDR3 DNA sequence: TGTGCCAGCAGACCCAGCGGGACCCACAATGAGCAGTTCTTC. Protein product: CASRPSGTHNEQFF. Drawing the rest from reference TRBV28 and TRBJ2-1, the complete variable domain is DVKVTQSSRYLVKRTGEKVFLECVQDMDHENMFWYRQDPGLGLRLIYFSYDVKMKEKGDIPEGYSVSREKKERFSLILESASTNQTSMYLCASRPSGTHNEQFFGPGTRLTVL.

A remark on this clonotype: One end of the junction fails to match germline, which may point to a read error. The chain carries TRBV19 and TRBJ2-7, with a tentative D call TRBD2 (6 bases). The CDR3 sequence is 15 residues long. Germline CDR1 and CDR2: LNHDA and SQIVND (reference sequence). CDR3 bases: TGTACCAGATTCAGCGGGCACTTTATCTCCTACGAGCAGTACTTC. This gives the protein CTRFSGHFISYEQYF.

V usage is TRBV29-1 and J usage is TRBJ2-1, with 9 bases that match TRBD2. The CDR3 totals 14 residues. Germline values: CDR1 SQVTM, CDR2 ANQGSEA. V dropped 5 bases and J dropped 6; count of bases not matched to a gene: 8. This CDR3 reads CSVSLAGCFNEQFF. In DNA, the CDR3 is TGCAGCGTTAGTCTAGCGGGATGCTTCAATGAGCAGTTCTTC.